This T cell receptor beta chain originates from a study of cytomegalovirus exposure and HLA in healthy donors. The V and J ends lost 2 bases and 0 bases respectively, with 6 bases between them. The CDR3 has 14 amino acids. Germline CDR1 SGDLS, CDR2 YYNGEE. The study's findings and limits: Diagnosis of cytomegalovirus status made by the classifier reportedly showed high specificity and sensitivity.

About this clone: What it binds is not known. The identical CDR3 is also encoded by other nucleotide sequences in the sample.

The primer mix had 60 Vbeta and 13 Jbeta primers. This table comes from immunoSEQ multiplex PCR, and its TCRdb copy is limited to in-frame clones, with some not included. The table lists under 150,000 clones, roughly 84% of them singletons. Material for sequencing was PBMCs. This chain links TRBV9 with TRBJ1-3, with no clear D. This TCR came from a boy aged 2-9 years in good health and CMV-seronegative. CDR3 sequence: CASSVGSSGNTIYF. Here the CDR3 DNA reads TGTGCCAGCAGCGTGGGCAGCTCTGGAAACACCATATATTTT.